This passage covers 12 T cell receptor beta chains from one sample sequenced in a study of blood T cell repertoires in COVID-19. Data came from immunoSEQ multiplex PCR; TCRdb stores just in-frame clones and leaves some out. This repertoire shows more than 150,000 clones, over 90% found once; its top ten account for about 0.54%. Sequencing was performed on peripheral blood. Source of these receptors: a man aged 50-60 years with acute or convalescent COVID-19.

This clone was seen more than once but under ten times. The V and J genes are TRBV7-8 and TRBJ1-2; 7 nucleotides align to TRBD1. Germline values: CDR1 SGHVS, CDR2 FQNEAQ. This CDR3 spans 14 amino acids. Trimming at V came to 5 bases and at J to 2 bases, leaving 5 bases not matched to a gene. The CDR3 spells CASSRDSGNYGYTF. The CDR3 nucleotides are TGTGCCAGCAGCCGGGACAGTGGAAACTATGGCTACACCTTC.

V and J are TRBV2 and TRBJ1-6; D perhaps matches TRBD1 (6 bases). V was clipped by 5 bases and J by 13 bases, with 15 bases between them. The CDR3 is made up of 13 amino acids. CDR1 and CDR2 from the germline V gene are SNHLY and FYNNEI. CDR3 protein: CASSTGTFDPLHF. The CDR3 bases are TGTGCCAGCAGTACAGGGACATTCGATCCCCTCCACTTT.

This clone was found once. V gene TRBV11-2 combines with J gene TRBJ1-6, with a possible D match to TRBD1 (6 bases). The V and J ends lost 7 bases and 10 bases respectively, with 20 bases between them. This CDR3 spans 15 amino acids. Germline values: CDR1 SGHAT, CDR2 FQNNGV. CDR3 protein: CASNSAGRGQSPLHF. The CDR3 DNA follows: TGTGCCAGCAATTCGGCCGGCAGGGGTCAATCACCCCTCCACTTT. Drawing the rest from reference TRBV11-2 and TRBJ1-6, the complete variable domain is EAGVAQSPRYKIIEKRQSVAFWCNPISGHATLYWYQQILGQGPKLLIQFQNNGVVDDSQLPKDRFSAERLKGVDSTLKIQPAKLEDSAVYLCASNSAGRGQSPLHFGNGTRLTVT.

The chain uses TRBV28 and TRBJ1-5; maybe TRBD1 (6 bases). Germline V gene data show CDR1 as MDHEN and CDR2 as SYDVKM. The CDR3 spans 15 residues. V was trimmed by 5 bases and J by 5 bases, leaving 16 bases between them. CDR3 DNA sequence: TGTGCCAGCAGTAAACAGGGAAGTAGGGATCAGCCCCAGCATTTT. It yields the protein CASSKQGSRDQPQHF.

CDR3 DNA: TGTGCCAGCAGTCCCTCGGGCGGGGGGCCAAATCAGCCCCAGCATTTT. Encoded protein: CASSPSGGGPNQPQHF. V is TRBV28 and J is TRBJ1-5; tentatively, D is TRBD1 (6 bases). Trimming took 5 bases from V and 4 from J, leaving 18 bases between them. There are 16 residues in the CDR3. Germline V gene data show CDR1 as MDHEN and CDR2 as SYDVKM.

The chain uses TRBV29-1 and TRBJ2-7, with 11 nucleotides matching TRBD1. Germline V gene sequence: CDR1 SQVTM, CDR2 ANQGSEA. The CDR3 is 15 amino acids. The trim removed 5 bases at V and 6 bases at J, leaving 12 bases unmatched. Here the CDR3 reads CSVTKGTGGVFEQYF. In DNA form, the CDR3 reads TGCAGCGTTACTAAAGGGACAGGGGGGGTGTTCGAGCAGTACTTC.

The chain joins TRBV7-9 to TRBJ2-3, with 9 bases lining up with TRBD1. In germline, CDR1 is SEHNR, CDR2 FQNEAQ (reference sequence). CDR3 length: 15 residues. J was trimmed by 7 bases and V by 5 bases; bases with no gene match: 10. CDR3 nucleotide sequence: TGTGCCAGCAGCCTTGGGACAGGGAATACTAATACGCAGTATTTT. It is translated as CASSLGTGNTNTQYF.

This sequence joins TRBV6-1 and TRBJ2-5; TRBD1 is a possible D gene (5 bases). V lost 2 bases to trimming and J lost 5 bases, with 12 bases between them. CDR1 and CDR2 from the germline V gene are MNHNS and SASEGT. This CDR3 region has 14 residues. CDR3 in DNA: TGTGCCAGCAGTGAAACAGGCCTAGGGGAGACCCAGTACTTC. It translates to CASSETGLGETQYF.

The chain links TRBV5-4 to TRBJ2-1; TRBD1 matches 8 bases. The junction had 13 bases not matched to a gene; V was cut back by 4 bases and J by 4 bases. This CDR3 contains 17 residues. The germline V gene has CDR1 SGHNT and CDR2 YYREEE (reference sequence). CDR3: CASSGGTGLFGYNEQFF. CDR3 sequence (DNA): TGTGCCAGCAGCGGGGGGACAGGACTTTTTGGTTACAATGAGCAGTTCTTC.

The V call is TRBV5-1, the J call TRBJ1-1; D is undetermined. The V and J ends lost 7 bases and 0 bases respectively, with 10 bases between them. The CDR3 is 13 residues long. Germline assignment: CDR1 SGHRS and CDR2 YFSETQ. This chain's CDR3 is CASATTLNTEAFF. Written as DNA, the CDR3 is TGCGCCAGCGCCACTACTTTGAACACTGAAGCTTTCTTT.

The rearrangement links TRBV27 to TRBJ1-1; TRBD1 matches 7 bases. Unmatched junction bases numbered 9, after V lost 5 bases and J lost 0 bases. Per germline, CDR1 MNHEY and CDR2 SMNVEV (reference sequence). The CDR3 consists of 16 residues. DNA of the CDR3: TGTGCCAGCAGTCCAAGACAGGGCCCCATGAACACTGAAGCTTTCTTT. Translation: CASSPRQGPMNTEAFF.

The chain carries TRBV4-3 and TRBJ1-2, with 8 nucleotides matching TRBD1. The CDR3 has 16 residues. V was clipped by 0 bases and J by 5 bases; unmatched bases: 8. The germline CDR1 and CDR2 sequences are LGHNA and YSLEER. The CDR3 here is CASSQEMNRGWYGYTF. The CDR3 nucleotides read TGCGCCAGCAGCCAAGAAATGAACAGGGGGTGGTATGGCTACACCTTC.